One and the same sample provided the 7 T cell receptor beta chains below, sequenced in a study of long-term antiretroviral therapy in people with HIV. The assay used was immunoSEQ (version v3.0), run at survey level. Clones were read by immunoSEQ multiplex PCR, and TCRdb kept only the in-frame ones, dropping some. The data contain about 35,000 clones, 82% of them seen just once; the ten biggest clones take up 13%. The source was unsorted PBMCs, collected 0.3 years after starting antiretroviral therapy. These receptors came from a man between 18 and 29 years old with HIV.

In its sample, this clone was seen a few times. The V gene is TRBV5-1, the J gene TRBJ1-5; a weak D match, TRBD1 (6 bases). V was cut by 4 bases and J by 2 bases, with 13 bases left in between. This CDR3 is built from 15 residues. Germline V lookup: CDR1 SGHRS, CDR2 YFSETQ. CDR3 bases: TGCGCCAGCAGCCGGGTGGGGGGGCGCAATCAGCCCCAGCATTTT. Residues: CASSRVGGRNQPQHF.

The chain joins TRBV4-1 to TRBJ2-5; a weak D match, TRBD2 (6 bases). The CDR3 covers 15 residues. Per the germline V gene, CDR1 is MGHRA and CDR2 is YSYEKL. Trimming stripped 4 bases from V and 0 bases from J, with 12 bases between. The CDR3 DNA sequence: TGCGCCAGCAGCCCCCCGGGACTTCACCAAGAGACCCAGTACTTC. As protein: CASSPPGLHQETQYF.

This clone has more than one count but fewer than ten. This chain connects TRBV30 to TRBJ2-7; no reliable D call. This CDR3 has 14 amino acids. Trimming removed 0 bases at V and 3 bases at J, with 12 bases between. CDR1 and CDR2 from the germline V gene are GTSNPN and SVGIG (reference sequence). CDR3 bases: TGTGCCTGGAGTGTACGCGCTGGGCACTACGAGCAGTACTTC. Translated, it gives CAWSVRAGHYEQYF. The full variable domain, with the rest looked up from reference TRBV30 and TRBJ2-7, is SQTIHQWPATLVQPVGSPLSLECTVEGTSNPNLYWYRQAAGRGLQLLFYSVGIGQISSEVPQNLSASRPQDRQFILSSKKLLLSDSGFYLCAWSVRAGHYEQYFGPGTRLTVT.

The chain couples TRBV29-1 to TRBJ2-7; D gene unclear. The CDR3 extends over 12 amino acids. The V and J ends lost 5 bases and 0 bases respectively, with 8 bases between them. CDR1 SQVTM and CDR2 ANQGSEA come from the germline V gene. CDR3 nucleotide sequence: TGCAGCGTTAAGCAGGACTCCTACGAGCAGTACTTC. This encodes CSVKQDSYEQYF.

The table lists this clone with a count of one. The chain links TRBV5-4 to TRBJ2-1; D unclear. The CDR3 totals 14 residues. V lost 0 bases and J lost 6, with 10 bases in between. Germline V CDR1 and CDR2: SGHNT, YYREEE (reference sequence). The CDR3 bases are TGTGCCAGCAGCTTGGCCGGTAGGGTCAATGAGCAGTTCTTC. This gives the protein CASSLAGRVNEQFF.

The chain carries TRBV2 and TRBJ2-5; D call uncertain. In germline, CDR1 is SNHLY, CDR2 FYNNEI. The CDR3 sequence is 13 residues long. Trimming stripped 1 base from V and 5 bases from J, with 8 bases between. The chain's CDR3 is CASSEGSRETQYF. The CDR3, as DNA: TGTGCCAGCAGTGAAGGCAGCAGGGAGACCCAGTACTTC.

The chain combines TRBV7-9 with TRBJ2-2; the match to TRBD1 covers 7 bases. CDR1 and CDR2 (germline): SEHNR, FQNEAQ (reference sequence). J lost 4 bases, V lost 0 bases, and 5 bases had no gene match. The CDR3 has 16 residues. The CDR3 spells CASSLAGPGGTGELFF. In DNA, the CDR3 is TGTGCCAGCAGCTTAGCGGGGCCAGGGGGCACCGGGGAGCTGTTTTTT.